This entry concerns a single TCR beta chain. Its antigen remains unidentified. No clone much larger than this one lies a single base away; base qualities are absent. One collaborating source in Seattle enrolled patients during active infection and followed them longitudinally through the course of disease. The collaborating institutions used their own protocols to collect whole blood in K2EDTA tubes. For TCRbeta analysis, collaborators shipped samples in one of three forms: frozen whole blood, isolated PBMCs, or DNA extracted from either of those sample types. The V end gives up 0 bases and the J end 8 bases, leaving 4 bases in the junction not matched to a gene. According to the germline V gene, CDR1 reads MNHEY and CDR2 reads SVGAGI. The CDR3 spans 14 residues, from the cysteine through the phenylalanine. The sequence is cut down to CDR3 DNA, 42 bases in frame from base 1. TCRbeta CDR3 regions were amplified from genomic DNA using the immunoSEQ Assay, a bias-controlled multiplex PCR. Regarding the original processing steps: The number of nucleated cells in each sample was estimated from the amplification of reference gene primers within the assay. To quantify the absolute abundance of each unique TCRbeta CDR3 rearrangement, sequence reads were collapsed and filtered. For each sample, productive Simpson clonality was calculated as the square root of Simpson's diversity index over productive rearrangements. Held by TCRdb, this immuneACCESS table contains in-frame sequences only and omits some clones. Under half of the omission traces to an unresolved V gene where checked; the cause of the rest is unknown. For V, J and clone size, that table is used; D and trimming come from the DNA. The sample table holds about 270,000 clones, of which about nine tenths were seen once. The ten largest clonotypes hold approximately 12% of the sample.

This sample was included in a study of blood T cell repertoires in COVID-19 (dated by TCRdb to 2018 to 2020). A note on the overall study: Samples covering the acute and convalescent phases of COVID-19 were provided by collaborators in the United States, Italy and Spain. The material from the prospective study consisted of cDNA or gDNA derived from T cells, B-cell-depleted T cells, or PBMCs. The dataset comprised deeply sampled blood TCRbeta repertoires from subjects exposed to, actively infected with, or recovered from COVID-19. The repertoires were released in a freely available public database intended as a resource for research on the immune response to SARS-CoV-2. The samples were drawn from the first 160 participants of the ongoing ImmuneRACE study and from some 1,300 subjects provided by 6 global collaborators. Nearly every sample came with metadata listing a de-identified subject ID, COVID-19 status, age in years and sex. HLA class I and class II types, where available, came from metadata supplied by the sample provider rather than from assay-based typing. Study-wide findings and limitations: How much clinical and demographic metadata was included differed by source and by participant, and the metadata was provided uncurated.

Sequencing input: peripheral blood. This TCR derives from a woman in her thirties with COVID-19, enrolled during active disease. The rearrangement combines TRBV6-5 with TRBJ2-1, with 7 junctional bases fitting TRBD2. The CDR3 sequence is CASSYSGGRYEQFF. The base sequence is TGTGCCAGCAGTTACTCGGGGGGGAGGTATGAGCAGTTCTTC.